These 8 T cell receptor beta chains were all obtained from the same sample, sequenced in a study of STAT5B mutations in CD4+ large granular lymphocyte leukemia. Method: immunoSEQ multiplex PCR; TCRdb's copy keeps in-frame clones and lacks some. Here the sample spans about 34,000 clones, about 91% being singletons. Sequences were obtained from CD4+ T cells from blood buffy coats. Receptors originate from a human donor in good health.

This clone has only a few counts. The chain combines TRBV7-8 with TRBJ2-7; possible D gene TRBD2, 6 bases. The ends were cut back, 3 bases at V and 4 bases at J, with 10 bases in the middle. CDR1 is SGHVS and CDR2 is FQNEAQ in the germline V gene. The CDR3 is made up of 13 amino acids. CDR3 nucleotides: TGTGCCAGCAGCTTTCGGAGGGGTTACGAGCAGTACTTC. Its translation is CASSFRRGYEQYF. The complete variable domain, with remaining parts taken from reference TRBV7-8 and TRBJ2-7, reads GAGVSQSPRYKVAKRGQDVALRCDPISGHVSLFWYQQALGQGPEFLTYFQNEAQLDKSGLPSDRFFAERPEGSVSTLKIQRTQQEDSAVYLCASSFRRGYEQYFGPGTRLTVT.

V gene TRBV4-3 combines with J gene TRBJ1-6; D is unclear. V was pared by 0 bases and J by 5 bases, with 11 bases between. CDR1 is LGHNA and CDR2 is YSLEER in the germline V gene. The CDR3 length is 16 residues. As DNA, the CDR3 is TGCGCCAGCAGCCAAGAAACTCGCGTTAATAATTCACCCCTCCACTTT. Protein product: CASSQETRVNNSPLHF.

V usage is TRBV2 and J usage is TRBJ2-2; perhaps TRBD1 as D (6 bases). The CDR3 extends over 16 amino acids. Germline V gene lookup returns CDR1 SNHLY and CDR2 FYNNEI. Deletions cut 6 bases from V and 3 bases from J, with 17 bases between. For the CDR3, the DNA is TGTGCCAGCAGAACAGGGCTTACCTTTTACACCGGGGAGCTGTTTTTT. Translation: CASRTGLTFYTGELFF.

The chain is built from TRBV7-2 and TRBJ2-4, with TRBD2 matching over 8 bases. The CDR3 covers 14 residues. Germline V gives CDR1 SGHTA, CDR2 FQGNSA. Trimming removed 5 bases from V and 6 bases from J; junction bases left unmatched: 6. CDR3 in DNA: TGTGCCAGCAGCGCAGTGACTAGCGCAAACATTCAGTACTTC. This sequence encodes CASSAVTSANIQYF.

The CDR3: CASSPGTGGLETQYF. The DNA of the CDR3 is TGTGCCAGCAGTCCCGGGACAGGGGGCCTGGAGACCCAGTACTTC. The rearrangement joins TRBV6-6 to TRBJ2-5, with 12 bases identical to TRBD1. The junction had 6 bases not matched to a gene; V was cut back by 5 bases and J by 5 bases. Germline assignment: CDR1 MNHNY and CDR2 SVGAGI (reference sequence). The CDR3 sequence is 15 residues long.

The rearrangement links TRBV7-9 to TRBJ2-7; D possibly corresponds to TRBD2 (5 bases). The CDR3 loop spans 16 amino acids. With 4 bases removed from V and 4 bases from J, the gap between germline ends came to 20 bases. CDR1 is SEHNR, CDR2 FQNEAQ, per germline (reference sequence). The CDR3 coding sequence is TGTGCCAGCAGCTCAGGACTGATGATCGGGATATACGAGCAGTACTTC. Its translation: CASSSGLMIGIYEQYF.

V and J are TRBV6-5 and TRBJ2-7; TRBD1 is a possible D gene (6 bases). Trimming stripped 2 bases from V and 4 bases from J, with 15 bases between. Germline V gives CDR1 MNHEY, CDR2 SVGAGI. This CDR3 is 15 amino acids long. CDR3 nucleotides: TGTGCCAGCAGTTACGGCAGGGGCGGGCATTACGAGCAGTACTTC. Encoded protein: CASSYGRGGHYEQYF.

The chain uses TRBV9 and TRBJ1-3; 7 bases fit TRBD1. From germline, CDR1 is SGDLS and CDR2 YYNGEE. The CDR3 runs 16 residues. J lost 0 bases, V lost 0 bases, and 3 bases had no gene match. CDR3 in amino acids: CASSVDWDSSGNTIYF. For the CDR3, the DNA is TGTGCCAGCAGCGTAGATTGGGACAGCTCTGGAAACACCATATATTTT.